This T cell receptor (beta chain) is from a study of cytomegalovirus exposure and HLA in healthy donors. V was shortened by 4 bases and J by 7 bases, with 22 bases between the two germline ends. The CDR3 runs 17 residues. Germline CDR1 is MNHEY and CDR2 is SMNVEV (reference sequence). Overall study results and limits: A missense variant in DCLRE1C was later tied to TCR beta V- and J-gene trimming. The study flagged around 160 TCR beta chains as cytomegalovirus-associated.

In regard to this clone: Its antigen is currently unknown.

The PCR ran on 60 Vbeta and 13 Jbeta primers. Repertoires were generated with immunoSEQ multiplex PCR, while TCRdb's copy carries only in-frame clones and drops some. The data show 150,000 to 200,000 clones, roughly 77% seen once. Material: PBMCs. This sequence joins TRBV27 and TRBJ1-4; D might be TRBD1 (6 bases). The sequence was collected from a man younger than 35 in good health and CMV-seropositive. As DNA, the CDR3 is TGTGCCAGCAGTTCGGTCCCGGGACATTCCGGAGGTGAAAAACTGTTTTTT. Protein product: CASSSVPGHSGGEKLFF. Variable domain in full (rest from reference TRBV27 and TRBJ1-4): EAQVTQNPRYLITVTGKKLTVTCSQNMNHEYMSWYRQDPGLGLRQIYYSMNVEVTDKGDVPEGYKVSRKEKRNFPLILESPSPNQTSLYFCASSSVPGHSGGEKLFFGSGTQLSVL.